This T cell receptor beta chain was recovered during a study of human T cells and chemical hapten exposure. Study details: While the approximately 24-week study was under way, patients received diphenylcyclopropenone on the scalp every week. Patches that contained 0.01% DPC were applied to the upper back and read at 6 days. Mostly female patients had alopecia areata, totalis or universalis. Slight differences in pooled library volume were the main source of varying TCR yields across samples.

The table lists this clonotype with many counts. TCRdb reprocessed the RACE reads via MiXCR and lists one record per CDR3 protein. The table includes 380,000 or so distinct CDR3 sequences, around 5.5% detected once. The time point is: pre-sensitization, week 0. Treatment reported: therapeutic diphenylcyclopropenone sensitization with weekly scalp DPC. The CDR3 runs to 15 residues. Germline V lookup: CDR1 LGHNA, CDR2 YSLEER. V was shortened by 0 bases and J by 4 bases, with 12 bases between the two germline ends. The specimen was whole blood, collected in connection with sensitization to the hapten diphenylcyclopropenone (DPC). The clonotype comes from a woman under 30 with alopecia areata. Some clones in this sample may be carry-over from other donors' samples. The chain uses TRBV4-3 and TRBJ1-2; D ambiguous. Here the CDR3 reads CASSQDTPGSYGYTF. The CDR3 DNA is TGCGCCAGCAGCCAAGATACCCCAGGTTCCTATGGCTACACCTTC.